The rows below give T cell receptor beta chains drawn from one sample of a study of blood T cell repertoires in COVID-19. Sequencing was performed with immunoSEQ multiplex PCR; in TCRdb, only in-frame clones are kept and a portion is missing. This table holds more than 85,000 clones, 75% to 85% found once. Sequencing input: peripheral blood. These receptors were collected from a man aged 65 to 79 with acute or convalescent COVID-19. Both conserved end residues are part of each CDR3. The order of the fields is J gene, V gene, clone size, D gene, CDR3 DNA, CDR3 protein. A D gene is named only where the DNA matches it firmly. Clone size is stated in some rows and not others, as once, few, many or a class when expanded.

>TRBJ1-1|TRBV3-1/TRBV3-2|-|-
TGTGCCAGCAGCTATACGTGGCTGAACACTGAAGCTTTCTTT
CASSYTWLNTEAFF
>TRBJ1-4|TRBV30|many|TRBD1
TGTGCCTGGAGAGGGACAGGGAGGGGGGAAAAACTGTTTTTT
CAWRGTGRGEKLFF
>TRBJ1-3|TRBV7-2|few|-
TGTGCCAGCAGCAAATCACGGGACATCGGAAACACCATATATTTT
CASSKSRDIGNTIYF
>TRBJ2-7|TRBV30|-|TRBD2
TGTGCCTGGAGTGTACGTGGGACTAGCAGCTCCTACGAGCAGTACTTC
CAWSVRGTSSSYEQYF
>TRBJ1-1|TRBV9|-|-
TGTGCCAGCAGCGTGCAGGGGAACACTGAAGCTTTCTTT
CASSVQGNTEAFF
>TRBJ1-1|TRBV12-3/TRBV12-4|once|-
TGTGCCAGCAGCCGCCGGTCGAACACTGAAGCTTTCTTT
CASSRRSNTEAFF
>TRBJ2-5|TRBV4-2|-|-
TGTGCCAGCAGCCGTGGGCAAGGGGCGGAGACCCAGTACTTC
CASSRGQGAETQYF
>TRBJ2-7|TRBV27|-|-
TGTGCCAGCAGCCCCCGGGCCCTACGGACTGCTTCCTACGAGCAGTACTTC
CASSPRALRTASYEQYF
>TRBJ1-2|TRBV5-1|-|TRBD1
TGCGCCAGCAGCTTGGCGCCAGGGGGAGCGAATGGCTACACCTTC
CASSLAPGGANGYTF
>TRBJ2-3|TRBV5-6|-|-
TGTGCCAGCAGCCGGGGAGGCCCGGGTTACACAGATACGCAGTATTTT
CASSRGGPGYTDTQYF
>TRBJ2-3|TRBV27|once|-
TGTGCCAGCAGTTTATTCGCCCTAGACGCAAAAGATACGCAGTATTTT
CASSLFALDAKDTQYF
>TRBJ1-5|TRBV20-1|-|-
TGCAGTGCTAGTCTAGGGCAGGGGTATCAGCCCCAGCATTTT
CSASLGQGYQPQHF
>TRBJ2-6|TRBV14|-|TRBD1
TGTGCCAGCAGGGGACAGGGATCCCGCTCTGGGGCCAACGTCCTGACTTTC
CASRGQGSRSGANVLTF
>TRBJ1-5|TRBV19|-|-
TGTGCCAGTACCCTCTGGGCAGGGGATCAGCCCCAGCATTTT
CASTLWAGDQPQHF
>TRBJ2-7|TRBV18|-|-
TGTGCCAGCTCACCCACACAGGGCTCCTACGAGCAGTACTTC
CASSPTQGSYEQYF
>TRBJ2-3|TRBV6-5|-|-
TGTGCCAGCAGGACCAGACAGCTTAGCACAGATACGCAGTATTTT
CASRTRQLSTDTQYF
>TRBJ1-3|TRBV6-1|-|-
TGTGCCAGCAGTGATCGCGGAGCTGGAAACACCATATATTTT
CASSDRGAGNTIYF
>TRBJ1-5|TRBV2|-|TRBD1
TGTGCCAGCGGACAGGAAGGCAATCAGCCCCAGCATTTT
CASGQEGNQPQHF
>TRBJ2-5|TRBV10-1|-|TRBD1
TGCGCCAGCAGTTTGACAGGGCGGCGAGAGACCCAGTACTTC
CASSLTGRRETQYF
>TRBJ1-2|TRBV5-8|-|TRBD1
TGTGCCAGCAGCAGCCGGGACAGGGATGGCTACACCTTC
CASSSRDRDGYTF
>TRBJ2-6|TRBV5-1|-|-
TGCGCCAGCAGCTTTGGACAGACCTCTGGGGCCAACGTCCTGACTTTC
CASSFGQTSGANVLTF
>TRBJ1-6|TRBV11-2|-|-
TGTGCCAGCAGCTTAAATGAGGGGGACCCCTATAATTCACCCCTCCACTTT
CASSLNEGDPYNSPLHF
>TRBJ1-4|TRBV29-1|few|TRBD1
TGCAGCGTTGAAGGCAGGGGGCACGGTGAAAAACTGTTTTTT
CSVEGRGHGEKLFF
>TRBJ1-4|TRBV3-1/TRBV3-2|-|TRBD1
TGTGCCAGCAGCCTTTTGGGAGACAGGGAGAGTGAAAAACTGTTTTTT
CASSLLGDRESEKLFF
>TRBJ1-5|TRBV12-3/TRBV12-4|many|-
TGTGCCAGCAGTTTAGAACAGGTGCTGCCCCAGCATTTT
CASSLEQVLPQHF
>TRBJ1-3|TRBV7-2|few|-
TGTGCCAGCAGCTTAGATCCAGGGCACACCATATATTTT
CASSLDPGHTIYF
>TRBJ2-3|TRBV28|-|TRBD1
TGTGCCAGCAGTCCGTGGGGGGGACAGGGTGTCACAGATACGCAGTATTTT
CASSPWGGQGVTDTQYF
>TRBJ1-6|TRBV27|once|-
TGTGCCAGCAGTGTACACAGGGTGTGGGATTCACCCCTCCACTTT
CASSVHRVWDSPLHF
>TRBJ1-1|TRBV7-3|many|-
TGTGCCAGCAGCCCGATGGCGGGGGCGCGTGGCACTGAAGCTTTCTTT
CASSPMAGARGTEAFF
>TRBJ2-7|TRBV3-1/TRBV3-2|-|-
TGTGCCAGCAGCCAAGGCGGGCTATCCGGCTACGAGCAGTACTTC
CASSQGGLSGYEQYF
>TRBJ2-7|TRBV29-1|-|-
TGCAGCGTTGAGACCAGGGGAAACACCTACGAGCAGTACTTC
CSVETRGNTYEQYF
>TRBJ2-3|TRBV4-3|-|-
TGCGCCAGCAGCCCTTCCCCCTTCACAGATACGCAGTATTTT
CASSPSPFTDTQYF
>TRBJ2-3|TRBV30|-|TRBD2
TGTGCCTGGAGTACGGGGGGAAGCACAGATACGCAGTATTTT
CAWSTGGSTDTQYF
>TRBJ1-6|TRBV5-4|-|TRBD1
TGTGCCAGCAGCTTGGCGGGACAGAATAATTCACCCCTCCACTTT
CASSLAGQNNSPLHF
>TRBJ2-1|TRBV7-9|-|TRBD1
TGTGCCAGCAGCTACGCCGACAGGGGATGGCCGTTCTTC
CASSYADRGWPFF
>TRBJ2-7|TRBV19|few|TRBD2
TGTGCCAGTAGTATAGGAGCGGGAGGGATCTACGAGCAGTACTTC
CASSIGAGGIYEQYF
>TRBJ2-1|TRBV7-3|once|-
TGTGCCAGCAGCTTAACAGGCGGGACAGACAATGAGCAGTTCTTC
CASSLTGGTDNEQFF
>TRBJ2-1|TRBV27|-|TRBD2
TGTGCCAGCAGTTTCGAGCGGGAGTCCTACAATGAGCAGTTCTTC
CASSFERESYNEQFF
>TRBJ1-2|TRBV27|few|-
TGTGCCAGCAGTTTAAGTTGGAGCCTCGACTATGGCTACACCTTC
CASSLSWSLDYGYTF
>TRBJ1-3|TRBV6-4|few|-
TGTGCCAGCGCCAGGGAAAAAGGAAACACCATATATTTT
CASAREKGNTIYF
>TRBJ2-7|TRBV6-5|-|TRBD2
TGTGCCAGCAGTTACTCGAAAACTAGCGGGAGTAAGGAGCAGTACTTC
CASSYSKTSGSKEQYF
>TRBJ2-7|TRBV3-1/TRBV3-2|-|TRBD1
TGTGCCAGCAGCCAACCGGGACAGGGGATAGAGCAGTACTTC
CASSQPGQGIEQYF
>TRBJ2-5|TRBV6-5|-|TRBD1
TGTGCCAGCACCTTCGACAGGGTTGGAGAGACCCAGTACTTC
CASTFDRVGETQYF
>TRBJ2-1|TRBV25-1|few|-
TGTGCCAGCAGTGAATCTCCGGGACTTACCTACAATGAGCAGTTCTTC
CASSESPGLTYNEQFF
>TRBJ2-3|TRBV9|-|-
TGTGCCAGCAGCGTATCGGGGACTCAGGGGGGTACGCAGTATTTT
CASSVSGTQGGTQYF
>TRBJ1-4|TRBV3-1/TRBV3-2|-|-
TGTGCCAGCAGCCAGCAGGGGTTTAATGAAAAACTGTTTTTT
CASSQQGFNEKLFF
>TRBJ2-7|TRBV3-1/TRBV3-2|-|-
TGTGCCAGCAGCCCGGGCGGGGCCGGCTACGAGCAGTACTTC
CASSPGGAGYEQYF
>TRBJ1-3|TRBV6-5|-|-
TGTGCCAGCAGTTCCGGGTCAGCTGGAAACACCATATATTTT
CASSSGSAGNTIYF
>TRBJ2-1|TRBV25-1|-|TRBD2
TGTGCCAGCACCCAATCGGGAGGCTCCTACAATGAGCAGTTCTTC
CASTQSGGSYNEQFF
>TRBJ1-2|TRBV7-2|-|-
TGTGCCAGCAGCTTACTCCCGCAAGACAGGATCGCTAACTATGGCTACACCTTC
CASSLLPQDRIANYGYTF
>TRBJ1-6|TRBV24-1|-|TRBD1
TGTGCCACCAGTGATTCCCGACAGGGTTCTGATTCACCCCTCCACTTT
CATSDSRQGSDSPLHF
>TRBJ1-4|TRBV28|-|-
TGTGCCAATTCCCCCGGAGGGGCTGGGGATGAAAAACTGTTTTTT
CANSPGGAGDEKLFF
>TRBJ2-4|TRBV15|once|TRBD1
TGTGCCACCAGCACCTACGGACAGGGTAGTAACATTCAGTACTTC
CATSTYGQGSNIQYF
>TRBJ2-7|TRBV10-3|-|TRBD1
TGTGCCATCAGTGAGAGGGGGCCCCTTTACGAGCAGTACTTC
CAISERGPLYEQYF
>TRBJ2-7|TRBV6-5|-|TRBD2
TGTGCCAGCCGCGGTAGCGGGAGCCACGGCGAGCAGTACTTC
CASRGSGSHGEQYF
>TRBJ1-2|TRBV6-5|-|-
TGTGCCAGCAGGTCGAGGTTTAACTATGGCTACACCTTC
CASRSRFNYGYTF
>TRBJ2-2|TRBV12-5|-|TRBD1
TGTGCTAGTGCCGGGGGGACAGGGGCCACCGGGGAGCTGTTTTTT
CASAGGTGATGELFF
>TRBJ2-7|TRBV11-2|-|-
TGTGCCAGCAGCCCCAGCAGGGTCTCCTACGAGCAGTACTTC
CASSPSRVSYEQYF